The source of this TCR beta chain is a study of esophageal squamous cell carcinoma under preoperative chemotherapy. Study details: Both tumor-infiltrating lymphocytes and peripheral blood T cells were profiled.

Study-wide findings and caveats: After chemotherapy, TCR diversity rose significantly in peripheral T cells but not in tumor-infiltrating lymphocytes. After treatment, tumor-infiltrating lymphocytes apparently came partly from blood T cells.

From the PCR reads, TCRdb called clonotypes with MiXCR, one entry per CDR3 protein. The profile covers about 15,000 distinct CDR3 sequences, with roughly half appearing a single time and over 25% taken by the ten largest. This clonotype was detected only a few times. Its target is not known. The time point is: before preoperative PTX-NDP chemotherapy. Germline assignment: CDR1 SEHNR and CDR2 FQNEAQ (reference sequence). V lost 11 bases and J 4 bases, leaving 15 bases between the germline ends. There are 13 residues in the CDR3. The sample was taken from a patient given preoperative chemotherapy. The V gene is TRBV7-9, the J gene TRBJ2-1, with D possibly TRBD1 on 6 matching bases. This clonotype was sampled from a human donor with esophageal squamous cell carcinoma. The donor label of this sample is uncertain. In nucleotides, the CDR3 is TGTGCCGGAAGGAACAGGGATTACAATGAGCAGTTCTTC. This gives the protein CAGRNRDYNEQFF.